This passage covers 5 T cell receptor beta chains from one sample sequenced in a study of cytomegalovirus exposure and HLA in healthy donors. The PCR had 60 Vbeta and 13 Jbeta primers. Data came from immunoSEQ multiplex PCR; TCRdb stores just in-frame clones and leaves some out. The data contain around 50,000 clones, roughly four fifths of them singletons. The specimen sequenced was PBMCs. These receptors were taken from a man between 45 and 60 years old in good health and CMV-seronegative.

The rearrangement joins TRBV28 to TRBJ1-5, with D possibly TRBD1 on 6 matching bases. Trimming removed 1 base at V and 6 bases at J, with 25 bases between. The CDR3 is 19 amino acids. Germline-derived CDR1 and CDR2 are MDHEN and SYDVKM. The CDR3 region is CASSLFLADGTGKSQPQHF. The CDR3 coding sequence is TGTGCCAGCAGTTTATTCCTCGCCGACGGAACAGGGAAGAGTCAGCCCCAGCATTTT.

The chain carries TRBV29-1 and TRBJ2-6; TRBD1 matches 8 bases. The CDR3 runs 14 residues. Germline lookup yields CDR1 SQVTM and CDR2 ANQGSEA. With V trimmed by 6 bases and J by 2 bases, 3 bases remained unmatched. The CDR3 DNA reads as TGCAGCGTAGGGGACAGGACTGGGGCCAACGTCCTGACTTTC. As protein: CSVGDRTGANVLTF. The full variable domain, rest sourced from reference TRBV29-1 and TRBJ2-6, is SAVISQKPSRDICQRGTSLTIQCQVDSQVTMMFWYRQQPGQSLTLIATANQGSEATYESGFVIDKFPISRPNLTFSTLTVSNMSPEDSSIYLCSVGDRTGANVLTFGAGSRLTVL.

This chain uses TRBV27 with TRBJ2-5, with D possibly being TRBD1 (5 bases). CDR3 length: 15 amino acids. Looked up from germline, CDR1 is MNHEY and CDR2 is SMNVEV (reference sequence). Trimming left V 3 bases short and J 3 bases short, with 14 bases between. CDR3 nucleotides: TGTGCCAGCAGTTTGCAGGGCAGGCCCAAAGAGACCCAGTACTTC. Protein sequence: CASSLQGRPKETQYF.

V is TRBV4-2 and J is TRBJ1-2; 7 bases map to TRBD1. Germline-derived CDR1 and CDR2 are LGHNA and YNFKEQ. The ends lost 5 bases at V and 1 base at J; junction bases unmatched: 4. CDR3 size: 14 residues. Written as DNA, the CDR3 is TGTGCCAGCAGCTGGACAGGCGATAACTATGGCTACACCTTC. Amino acid sequence: CASSWTGDNYGYTF.

The chain joins TRBV19 to TRBJ2-3, with 10 nucleotides matching TRBD1. This CDR3 comprises 13 residues. V gave up 5 bases and J gave up 11 bases; unmatched junction bases: 7. Germline lookup yields CDR1 LNHDA and CDR2 SQIVND (reference sequence). CDR3 amino acids: CASSSGQGFGQYF. For the CDR3, the DNA is TGTGCCAGTAGTTCGGGACAGGGGTTTGGGCAGTATTTT.